These 32 T cell receptor beta chains originate from one sample sequenced in a study of spatial heterogeneity in lung cancer. Specified time point: blood at routine non-recurrence follow-up after resection. TCRdb passed the 5' RACE reads through MiXCR, listing each CDR3 protein once. The sample consists of about 19,000 distinct CDR3 sequences, approximately 9.1% of them appearing once. Material: PBMCs, obtained at follow-up. These receptors all come from a female donor with early-stage non-small cell lung cancer.

The sample holds many counts of this clonotype. This chain uses TRBV19 with TRBJ2-3; D ambiguous. Per germline, CDR1 LNHDA and CDR2 SQIVND (reference sequence). This CDR3 spans 14 amino acids. V lost 1 base, J lost 3 bases, and 8 bases lay in between. The CDR3: CASSIGKGTDTQYF. The DNA of the CDR3 is TGTGCCAGTAGTATAGGGAAGGGTACAGATACGCAGTATTTT.

Ten or more counts support this clonotype. This chain uses TRBV25-1 with TRBJ2-7; unclear D gene. In germline, CDR1 is MGHDK, CDR2 SYGVNS. With 4 bases removed from V and 1 base from J, the gap between germline ends came to 8 bases. The CDR3 has 13 residues. CDR3 in amino acids: CASSVGSSYEQYF. In DNA, the CDR3 is TGTGCCAGCAGTGTTGGCAGTTCCTACGAGCAGTACTTC.

This clonotype was seen many times. The V gene is TRBV5-1, the J gene TRBJ2-7; D may match TRBD1 or TRBD2 (5 bases each). The CDR3 extends over 14 amino acids. Germline V gene data show CDR1 as SGHRS and CDR2 as YFSETQ. V lost 5 bases to trimming and J lost 3 bases, with 15 bases between them. CDR3 DNA sequence: TGCGCCAGCAGGAGCCGGGGCACCGACTACGAGCAGTACTTC. Residues: CASRSRGTDYEQYF.

Ten or more counts support this clonotype. The chain recombines TRBV19 with TRBJ2-7; D is possibly TRBD1 or TRBD2 (5 bases each). This CDR3 has 16 residues. The germline gives CDR1 LNHDA, CDR2 SQIVND (reference sequence). V lost 1 base and J 0 bases, leaving 13 bases between the germline ends. The CDR3 reads CASSIGWGPSSYEQYF. The CDR3 nucleotides read TGTGCCAGTAGTATAGGTTGGGGACCGAGCTCCTACGAGCAGTACTTC.

This clonotype was seen ten or more times. The CDR3 coding sequence is TGTGCCAGCAGTCTCGAGACAGGGGGTGTGAACACTGAAGCTTTCTTT. Translation: CASSLETGGVNTEAFF. The rearrangement uses TRBV6-2 or TRBV6-3 and TRBJ1-1; 9 bases line up with TRBD1. CDR3 length: 16 residues. The V gene end was trimmed by 5 bases and the J gene end by 0 bases; junction bases not matched to a gene: 7. The germline CDR1 and CDR2 sequences are MNHEY and SVGEGT.

This clonotype was detected ten times or more. This sequence joins TRBV5-1 and TRBJ2-3; 8 bases fit TRBD1. In germline, CDR1 is SGHRS, CDR2 YFSETQ. The CDR3 has 16 amino acids. The junction had 9 bases not matched to a gene; V was cut back by 4 bases and J by 2 bases. The CDR3 loop reads CASSTIGTGVTDTQYF. CDR3 nucleotide sequence: TGCGCCAGCAGCACCATCGGGACAGGAGTCACAGATACGCAGTATTTT.

Ten or more counts support this clonotype. The chain joins TRBV5-1 to TRBJ2-1; tentative D call: TRBD2 (6 bases). CDR1 and CDR2 from the germline V gene are SGHRS and YFSETQ. V gave up 3 bases and J gave up 0 bases, with 13 bases separating them. This CDR3 has 16 amino acids. As DNA, the CDR3 is TGCGCCAGCAGCTGGGGACTTCATAGCTCCTACAATGAGCAGTTCTTC. Translation: CASSWGLHSSYNEQFF.

This clonotype was observed many times. The rearrangement uses TRBV7-2 and TRBJ1-1; D ambiguous. The CDR3 is 14 amino acids. CDR1 SGHTA and CDR2 FQGNSA come from the germline V gene. V shed 0 bases and J shed 10 bases, with 15 bases lying between them. The CDR3 DNA reads as TGTGCCAGCAGCTTAGCATGGTCGGGAGTGGGAGCTTTCTTT. Protein product: CASSLAWSGVGAFF.

This clonotype was detected many times. DNA for the CDR3: TGTGCCAGCACTCCCGTACTCGGTTACAATGAGCAGTTCTTC. Protein: CASTPVLGYNEQFF. The V and J genes are TRBV18 and TRBJ2-1; D not resolved. This CDR3 has 14 amino acids. CDR1 and CDR2 (germline): KGHSH, LQKENI. V lost 8 bases and J lost 4, with 15 bases in between.

This clonotype has at least ten counts. DNA for the CDR3: TGTGCCAGCAGCCAGGGTTTGGACGGCACAGATACGCAGTATTTT. It encodes CASSQGLDGTDTQYF. This chain connects TRBV3-1 to TRBJ2-3; no firm D call. Germline V lookup: CDR1 LGHDT, CDR2 YNNKEL (reference sequence). The V end was cut by 3 bases, the J end by 1 base, with 11 bases between. This CDR3 is 15 amino acids long.

This clonotype showed up just a few times. The chain recombines TRBV7-2 with TRBJ2-3; 7 bases fit TRBD2. The junction had 7 bases not matched to a gene; V was cut back by 5 bases and J by 2 bases. The CDR3 loop spans 15 amino acids. Germline V gene data show CDR1 as SGHTA and CDR2 as FQGNSA. CDR3 in DNA: TGTGCCAGCAGCCCGATGGGGGGGGTCACAGATACGCAGTATTTT. It is translated as CASSPMGGVTDTQYF.

This clonotype was seen ten or more times. The V gene is TRBV10-1, the J gene TRBJ2-3; 10 nucleotides match TRBD2. Trimming removed 3 bases from V and 5 bases from J; junction bases left unmatched: 11. CDR1 and CDR2 (germline): WNHNN, SYGVQD (reference sequence). This CDR3 is built from 17 residues. The CDR3, as DNA: TGCGCCAGCAGTGACCCTGGGGGGGCTAGCGGGAGAGATACGCAGTATTTT. Protein product: CASSDPGGASGRDTQYF.

This clonotype was observed at least ten times. This sequence joins TRBV7-9 and TRBJ1-1, with unresolved D. Trimming shortened V by 2 bases and J by 1 base, and 8 bases separated the two germline ends. CDR3 size: 14 residues. The germline gives CDR1 SEHNR, CDR2 FQNEAQ (reference sequence). The CDR3 sequence: CASSLPSENTEAFF. The CDR3 DNA reads TGTGCCAGCAGCTTACCCTCAGAGAACACTGAAGCTTTCTTT.

This clonotype came up many times. This rearrangement joins TRBV2 to TRBJ1-1; 7 bases are shared with TRBD1. This CDR3 contains 15 residues. Germline V gives CDR1 SNHLY, CDR2 FYNNEI. V gave up 6 bases and J gave up 0 bases; unmatched junction bases: 7. CDR3 coding DNA: TGTGCCAGCAGGAGCACAGGGGTCATGAACACTGAAGCTTTCTTT. Protein product: CASRSTGVMNTEAFF.

This clonotype was counted ten times or more. The CDR3 loop is CASSPHRGAYEQYF. DNA for the CDR3: TGTGCCAGCAGCCCCCACAGGGGAGCCTACGAGCAGTACTTC. V and J are TRBV6-5 and TRBJ2-7; 7 bases fit TRBD1. The trim removed 6 bases at V and 2 bases at J, leaving 7 bases unmatched. The CDR3 loop spans 14 amino acids. CDR1 is MNHEY and CDR2 is SVGAGI in the germline V gene.

This clonotype was seen at least ten times. The chain combines TRBV29-1 with TRBJ2-3; TRBD2 matches 9 bases. The V and J ends lost 5 bases and 5 bases, in that order; junction bases with no gene match: 8. The CDR3 runs 14 residues. The germline V gene has CDR1 SQVTM and CDR2 ANQGSEA. The CDR3 loop reads CSVNSGSSGDTQYF. CDR3 sequence (DNA): TGCAGCGTTAATAGCGGGAGTAGTGGAGATACGCAGTATTTT.

This clonotype was picked up many times. V is TRBV2 and J is TRBJ1-1; D gene unclear. Trimming left V 6 bases short and J 2 bases short, with 10 bases between. Per germline, CDR1 SNHLY and CDR2 FYNNEI. The CDR3 is made up of 13 amino acids. In DNA form, the CDR3 reads TGTGCCAGCAGCTCTGACACCAACACTGAAGCTTTCTTT. The encoded protein is CASSSDTNTEAFF. Full variable domain (rest looked up from reference TRBV2 and TRBJ1-1): EPEVTQTPSHQVTQMGQEVILRCVPISNHLYFYWYRQILGQKVEFLVSFYNNEISEKSEIFDDQFSVERPDGSNFTLKIRSTKLEDSAMYFCASSSDTNTEAFFGQGTRLTVV.

This clonotype was seen ten or more times. The chain has TRBV6-1 and TRBJ2-7, with TRBD1 identical over 10 bases. With V trimmed by 7 bases and J by 7 bases, 10 bases remained unmatched. The length of the CDR3 is 14 residues. Germline V gene data show CDR1 as MNHNS and CDR2 as SASEGT. This chain's CDR3 is CASTTPGQGREQYF. CDR3 nucleotides: TGTGCCAGCACCACCCCGGGACAGGGGAGAGAGCAGTACTTC.

The rearrangement joins TRBV6-5 to TRBJ1-2; possible D gene TRBD1, 5 bases. There are 14 residues in the CDR3. V was cut by 0 bases and J by 0 bases, with 5 bases left in between. CDR1 and CDR2 (germline): MNHEY, SVGAGI. This chain's CDR3 is CASSYSTANYGYTF. CDR3 DNA sequence: TGTGCCAGCAGTTACTCGACAGCTAACTATGGCTACACCTTC.

This clonotype has at least ten counts. V and J are TRBV20-1 and TRBJ2-7; D is uncertain. Trimming stripped 5 bases from V and 3 bases from J, with 5 bases between. Per germline, CDR1 DFQATT and CDR2 SNEGSKA (reference sequence). The CDR3 has 10 amino acids. The CDR3 protein is CSAPVYEQYF. The CDR3 bases are TGCAGTGCTCCAGTCTACGAGCAGTACTTC.

In its sample, this clonotype was seen many times. The chain recombines TRBV20-1 with TRBJ1-5, with unresolved D. The CDR3 extends over 17 amino acids. Germline V gene data show CDR1 as DFQATT and CDR2 as SNEGSKA (reference sequence). Trimming removed 6 bases at V and 0 bases at J, with 21 bases between. CDR3 amino acids: CSALPVDYLYSNQPQHF. The DNA for the CDR3 is TGCAGTGCCCTTCCGGTAGACTACCTTTATAGCAATCAGCCCCAGCATTTT.

In this sample, this clonotype turned up many times. CDR3 residues: CASSPTGDTDTQYF. DNA for the CDR3: TGTGCCAGCTCACCAACAGGGGACACAGATACGCAGTATTTT. The J gene is TRBJ2-3, the V gene TRBV18; the match to TRBD1 covers 7 bases. The J segment lost 2 bases and the V segment lost 2 bases, leaving 1 base of the junction unmatched. Germline V gives CDR1 KGHSH, CDR2 LQKENI. This CDR3 spans 14 amino acids.

This clonotype has at least ten counts. V is TRBV7-2 and J is TRBJ2-7; D is possibly TRBD1 or TRBD2 (5 bases each). Trimming took off 3 bases at V and 0 bases at J, with 15 bases between the two ends. CDR1 and CDR2 from the germline V gene are SGHTA and FQGNSA. The CDR3 totals 16 residues. The CDR3 DNA reads as TGTGCCAGCAGCTTGGGGTACCGGGACGACTCCTACGAGCAGTACTTC. Translated: CASSLGYRDDSYEQYF. Full variable domain (rest looked up from reference TRBV7-2 and TRBJ2-7): GAGVSQSPSNKVTEKGKDVELRCDPISGHTALYWYRQSLGQGLEFLIYFQGNSAPDKSGLPSDRFSAERTGGSVSTLTIQRTQQEDSAVYLCASSLGYRDDSYEQYFGPGTRLTVT.

The chain combines TRBV18 with TRBJ2-4; D may be TRBD2 (5 bases). Germline loops: CDR1 KGHSH, CDR2 LQKENI. V was cut by 5 bases and J by 5 bases, with 7 bases left in between. The CDR3 covers 12 residues. CDR3 sequence (DNA): TGTGCCAGCTCATCCGGGGAAAACATTCAGTACTTC. Translating it yields CASSSGENIQYF.

The sample holds one count of this clonotype. The chain employs TRBV11-2 and TRBJ2-7; 7 nucleotides align to TRBD2. CDR3 size: 14 residues. The V gene's germline CDR1 is SGHAT and CDR2 FQNNGV. Trimming took 1 base from V and 4 from J; bases not matched to a gene: 4. This CDR3 reads CASSLGEGPYEQYF. CDR3 DNA: TGTGCCAGCAGCTTAGGGGAGGGCCCTTACGAGCAGTACTTC.

This clonotype was detected many times. The rearrangement joins TRBV27 to TRBJ2-7, with 10 bases aligning to TRBD1. V was clipped by 5 bases and J by 4 bases; unmatched bases: 5. The CDR3 runs 14 residues. Germline-derived CDR1 and CDR2 are MNHEY and SMNVEV (reference sequence). The CDR3 DNA reads as TGTGCCAGCAGTCCCTGGACAGGGGGTTACGAGCAGTACTTC. This gives the protein CASSPWTGGYEQYF.

This clonotype occurred a few times. The chain recombines TRBV20-1 with TRBJ2-1; D assignment may be TRBD1 or TRBD2 (5 bases each). Germline CDR1 reads DFQATT; CDR2 reads SNEGSKA (reference sequence). The V end lost 4 bases, the J end lost 2 bases, and 12 bases lay between the germline ends. The CDR3 runs to 14 residues. The CDR3 DNA reads as TGCAGTGCTACTCGGGACGGTACCTACAATGAGCAGTTCTTC. Its protein is CSATRDGTYNEQFF.

As concerns this clonotype: A clone one base away is much larger, so this may be a read error. The final CDR3 position lacks the conserved phenylalanine or tryptophan, pointing to a likely read error. This sequence joins TRBV6-5 and TRBJ2-3; D is unclear. Deletions cut 0 bases from V and 4 bases from J, with 5 bases between. The CDR3 length is 13 residues. Germline values: CDR1 MNHEY, CDR2 SVGAGI. The CDR3, as DNA: TGTGCCAGCAGTTACTCGATGTCAGATACGCAGTATTAT. Translated: CASSYSMSDTQYY.

V is TRBV28 and J is TRBJ2-7; D remains ambiguous. Trimming stripped 7 bases from V and 2 bases from J, with 6 bases between. Germline-derived CDR1 and CDR2 are MDHEN and SYDVKM. The CDR3 loop spans 11 amino acids. The CDR3 protein is CASNSPYEQYF. The CDR3 DNA reads as TGTGCCAGCAATAGTCCCTACGAGCAGTACTTC.

This clonotype has ten or more counts. V is TRBV18 and J is TRBJ2-3; D ambiguous. Between the trimmed V and J ends, which lost 3 bases and 4 bases, there was a span of 8 bases. The CDR3 is 13 residues long. Germline lookup yields CDR1 KGHSH and CDR2 LQKENI. CDR3 in DNA: TGTGCCAGCTCACCGACCCAGGCAGATACGCAGTATTTT. Encoded protein: CASSPTQADTQYF.

This clonotype was seen repeatedly, ten times or more. This chain uses TRBV5-1 with TRBJ1-2; D is possibly TRBD1 (6 bases). The CDR3 has 16 amino acids. The V end lost 4 bases, the J end lost 8 bases, and 24 bases lay between the germline ends. The germline V gene encodes CDR1 SGHRS and CDR2 YFSETQ. CDR3 region: CASSLNAGVAVNGYTF. CDR3 coding DNA: TGCGCCAGCAGCCTGAACGCAGGGGTGGCGGTGAACGGCTACACCTTC.

This clonotype was seen at least ten times. The DNA of the CDR3 is TGTGCCAGTAGTATAGGACTAGAGCAGTTCTTC. This gives the protein CASSIGLEQFF. V and J are TRBV19 and TRBJ2-1, with D tentatively TRBD2 (5 bases). V was trimmed by 1 base and J by 10 bases, leaving 5 bases between them. There are 11 residues in the CDR3. Germline CDR1 LNHDA, CDR2 SQIVND (reference sequence).